The 27 T cell receptor beta chains presented below share a single source sample, sequenced in a study of breast tumors, draining lymph nodes, adjacent tissues. Each CDR3 protein is one row after TCRdb ran MiXCR on the multiplex PCR reads. The sample consists of under 80,000 distinct CDR3 sequences, 40% to 45% of them appearing once. Sequenced input: breast tumor tissue. The source of these receptors is a female donor with breast cancer. Some clones in this sample may be carry-over from other donors' samples.

Ten or more counts support this clonotype. The chain joins TRBV18 to TRBJ1-6; 10 bases agree with TRBD1. The germline gives CDR1 KGHSH, CDR2 LQKENI. The CDR3 runs 18 residues. J gave up 7 bases and V 3 bases, and 12 bases lay outside the gene matches. CDR3 sequence: CASSPMYPGQGSNSPLHF. In DNA form, the CDR3 reads TGTGCCAGCTCACCCATGTACCCGGGACAGGGGTCAAATTCACCCCTCCACTTT.

This clonotype was observed at least ten times. CDR3 amino acids: CAISDRDRGEPQHF. The CDR3 DNA sequence: TGTGCCATCAGTGATCGCGACAGGGGAGAGCCCCAGCATTTT. The chain links TRBV10-3 to TRBJ1-5; 8 bases are a match to TRBD1. With V trimmed by 3 bases and J by 8 bases, 6 bases remained unmatched. The CDR3 runs to 14 residues. Germline V gene lookup returns CDR1 ENHRY and CDR2 SYGVKD.

Concerning this clonotype itself: One end of the junction does not line up with germline, which may come from a read error. The chain has TRBV7-9 and TRBJ2-7, with 7 bases matching TRBD2. The germline gives CDR1 SEHNR, CDR2 FQNEAQ (reference sequence). The CDR3 length is 13 residues. CDR3 in amino acids: CASSSWGGVEQCF. Here the CDR3 DNA reads TGTGCCAGCAGCTCATGGGGGGGGGTCGAGCAGTGCTTC. Full variable domain (rest looked up from reference TRBV7-9 and TRBJ2-7): DTGVSQNPRHKITKRGQNVTFRCDPISEHNRLYWYRQTLGQGPEFLTYFQNEAQLEKSRLLSDRFSAERPKGSFSTLEIQRTEQGDSAMYLCASSSWGGVEQCFGPGTRLTVT.

At least ten counts were recorded for this clonotype. This may come from a read error, since a much larger clone is one base off. The V call is TRBV6-6, the J call TRBJ1-2, with TRBD1 as a possible D gene (5 bases). The CDR3 is 13 residues long. CDR1 is MNHNY and CDR2 is SVGAGI in the germline V gene (reference sequence). V was clipped by 8 bases and J by 7 bases, with 17 bases between them. This CDR3 is CASGPWGWIGYTF. The CDR3 DNA follows: TGTGCCAGCGGACCATGGGGGTGGATTGGCTACACCTTC.

This clonotype was recorded a few times. V is TRBV12-3 or TRBV12-4 and J is TRBJ1-1; D remains unclear. The CDR3 is 12 amino acids. V lost 3 bases and J 0 bases, leaving 2 bases between the germline ends. In DNA, the CDR3 is TGTGCCAGCAGTTTGATGAACACTGAAGCTTTCTTT. Residues: CASSLMNTEAFF.

V and J are TRBV15 and TRBJ1-1; TRBD1 might be the D (6 bases). This CDR3 has 14 amino acids. Trimming removed 5 bases from V and 2 bases from J, with 12 bases in between. Germline V gene lookup returns CDR1 LNHNV and CDR2 YYDKDF (reference sequence). The CDR3, as DNA: TGTGCCACCAGCCGGGGGGGCTTTAACACTGAAGCTTTCTTT. Amino acids: CATSRGGFNTEAFF.

This clonotype has a count of ten or more. The chain uses TRBV6-2 or TRBV6-3 and TRBJ1-2; TRBD1 aligns across 8 bases. The J segment lost 1 base and the V segment lost 4 bases, leaving 8 bases of the junction unmatched. The CDR3 runs 16 residues. Germline V gives CDR1 MNHEY, CDR2 SVGEGT. The CDR3 here is CASSFSGTGDNYGYTF. The CDR3 DNA sequence: TGTGCCAGCAGTTTCTCCGGGACAGGAGATAACTATGGCTACACCTTC.

The J gene is TRBJ2-7, the V gene TRBV7-2; 12 bases are a match to TRBD1. Germline-derived CDR1 and CDR2 are SGHTA and FQGNSA. The V gene end was trimmed by 5 bases and the J gene end by 5 bases; junction bases not matched to a gene: 13. This CDR3 contains 17 residues. For the CDR3, the DNA is TGTGCCAGCAGCCCTTCCCGACCGGGACAGGGGGCGAACGAGCAGTACTTC. Translation: CASSPSRPGQGANEQYF.

This clonotype appeared a few times. Just one base apart from a much larger clone, this may be a read error. As the CDR3 is not closed by the conserved phenylalanine or tryptophan, this likely results from a read error. This chain uses TRBV14 with TRBJ2-1; D is undetermined. The germline V gene has CDR1 SGHDN and CDR2 FVKESK. V lost 0 bases and J lost 10, with 10 bases in between. There are 13 residues in the CDR3. The CDR3 region has the DNA TGTGCCAGCAGCCAAGATTTGTTAACAGAGCAGTTCTCC. Translation gives CASSQDLLTEQFS.

In regard to this clonotype: A single base separates this from a much larger clone, so it may be a read error. The chain links TRBV6-1 to TRBJ2-7, with no clear D. The CDR3 has 12 residues. Trimming removed 5 bases at V and 5 bases at J, with 10 bases between. CDR1 MNHNS and CDR2 SASEGT come from the germline V gene. CDR3 in DNA: TGTGCCAGCAGTTACTCAGGTGACGAGCAGTACTTC. Its translation is CASSYSGDEQYF.

This clonotype was seen repeatedly, ten times or more. The V gene is TRBV6-1, the J gene TRBJ2-7, with 7 bases aligning to TRBD2. Trimming cost V 6 bases and J 7 bases; bases outside gene matches: 6. Germline lookup yields CDR1 MNHNS and CDR2 SASEGT. This CDR3 contains 12 residues. The CDR3 DNA is TGTGCCAGCAGAACCGGGAGGAAAGAGCAGTACTTC. This encodes CASRTGRKEQYF.

This clonotype came up many times. The chain joins TRBV3-1 to TRBJ2-3, with no clear D. The CDR3 contains 14 residues. V lost 1 base, J lost 0 bases, and 5 bases lay in between. Per germline, CDR1 LGHDT and CDR2 YNNKEL (reference sequence). Here the CDR3 reads CASSQGGSTDTQYF. CDR3 DNA sequence: TGTGCCAGCAGCCAAGGCGGCAGCACAGATACGCAGTATTTT.

The J gene is TRBJ2-3, the V gene TRBV13; 7 positions match TRBD2. The CDR3 length is 16 residues. Germline V gene data show CDR1 as PRHDT and CDR2 as FYEKMQ (reference sequence). V was clipped by 3 bases and J by 2 bases; unmatched bases: 8. Here the CDR3 reads CASSFPSRGVTDTQYF. The CDR3 DNA is TGTGCCAGCAGCTTTCCCTCCCGGGGGGTCACAGATACGCAGTATTTT. The whole variable domain, filled in from reference TRBV13 and TRBJ2-3, reads AAGVIQSPRHLIKEKRETATLKCYPIPRHDTVYWYQQGPGQDPQFLISFYEKMQSDKGSIPDRFSAQQFSDYHSELNMSSLELGDSALYFCASSFPSRGVTDTQYFGPGTRLTVL.

The rearrangement uses TRBV5-4 and TRBJ2-5; 7 bases are a match to TRBD1. Germline V lookup: CDR1 SGHNT, CDR2 YYREEE (reference sequence). Trimming took 0 bases from V and 4 from J; bases not matched to a gene: 3. CDR3 length: 14 amino acids. CDR3 sequence reads: CASSLEGAAETQYF. The CDR3 DNA follows: TGTGCCAGCAGCTTGGAGGGGGCGGCAGAGACCCAGTACTTC.

This clonotype has a count of ten or more. CDR3 amino acids: CASKGQSTDTQYF. In DNA form, the CDR3 reads TGTGCCAGCAAAGGACAGAGCACAGATACGCAGTATTTT. The rearrangement links TRBV6-1 to TRBJ2-3; possible D gene TRBD1, 6 bases. Germline assignment: CDR1 MNHNS and CDR2 SASEGT. The CDR3 spans 13 residues. Trimming cost V 7 bases and J 0 bases, with 8 bases left between them.

This sequence joins TRBV29-1 and TRBJ2-2, with D unresolved. This CDR3 comprises 13 residues. Trimming stripped 7 bases from V and 7 bases from J, with 16 bases between. From germline, CDR1 is SQVTM and CDR2 ANQGSEA. DNA for the CDR3: TGCAGCGCATTTTCTCAGTGGAGCGGGGAGCTGTTTTTT. The encoded protein is CSAFSQWSGELFF.

The rearrangement joins TRBV11-2 to TRBJ1-2, with D perhaps matching TRBD1 (5 bases). The CDR3 is 13 amino acids. Trimming took 3 bases from V and 8 from J, leaving 13 bases between them. Germline V gives CDR1 SGHAT, CDR2 FQNNGV. The CDR3 region has the DNA TGTGCCAGCAGCTTTGGGGGATTGAGGGGCTACACCTTC. Its protein product is CASSFGGLRGYTF.

This clonotype was seen a handful of times. A much more abundant neighbour one base away suggests this may be a read error. This chain connects TRBV7-9 to TRBJ2-1, with D possibly TRBD1 on 5 matching bases. The V gene's germline CDR1 is SEHNR and CDR2 FQNEAQ (reference sequence). This CDR3 has 14 residues. CDR3 region: CAGSLSSRANEQFF. CDR3 nucleotides: TGTGCCGGCAGCTTATCGTCCAGGGCAAATGAGCAGTTCTTC.

By proportion, this clonotype is medium-sized (0.01 to 0.1%). The chain has TRBV20-1 and TRBJ2-7; D is ambiguous. CDR3 length equals 12 residues. Germline CDR1 is DFQATT and CDR2 is SNEGSKA (reference sequence). The V gene lost 2 bases and the J gene lost 3 bases, with 8 bases spanning the gap. DNA for the CDR3: TGCAGTGCTAGACGCGAAATCTACGAGCAGTACTTC. It codes for CSARREIYEQYF.

In its sample, this clonotype was seen a few times. The chain employs TRBV28 and TRBJ1-2, with D hard to call. With 5 bases removed from V and 4 bases from J, the gap between germline ends came to 8 bases. Germline V gene sequence: CDR1 MDHEN, CDR2 SYDVKM. The CDR3 covers 12 residues. CDR3 amino acids: CASSEPFYGYTF. CDR3 nucleotides: TGTGCCAGCAGTGAACCTTTCTATGGCTACACCTTC.

This chain connects TRBV12-3 or TRBV12-4 to TRBJ2-5; TRBD1 agrees at 7 bases. Trimming took 6 bases from V and 9 from J; bases not matched to a gene: 16. This CDR3 has 15 amino acids. In nucleotides, the CDR3 is TGTGCCAGCAGGAGGGGACAGCATAGCAATCAGCCCCAGTACTTC. It codes for CASRRGQHSNQPQYF.

The chain combines TRBV12-3 or TRBV12-4 with TRBJ1-4; D is unresolved. The CDR3 has 16 residues. V lost 4 bases and J lost 5, with 17 bases in between. The CDR3 sequence: CASSYTSSSYNEKLFF. CDR3 nucleotide sequence: TGTGCCAGCAGTTATACTAGCAGCTCCTACAATGAAAAACTGTTTTTT.

In this sample, this clonotype turned up once. The V call is TRBV20-1, the J call TRBJ2-7; D gene uncertain. Trimming shortened V by 0 bases and J by 4 bases, and 13 bases separated the two germline ends. CDR3 length: 14 residues. Germline-derived CDR1 and CDR2 are DFQATT and SNEGSKA (reference sequence). The CDR3: CSARDRVRVYEQYF. The CDR3 bases are TGCAGTGCTAGAGATCGGGTTAGGGTTTACGAGCAGTACTTC.

Here the CDR3 DNA reads TGCAGCACTAAGACAGACATGAACACTGAAGCTTTCTTT. Protein: CSTKTDMNTEAFF. The rearrangement links TRBV29-1 to TRBJ1-1, with D possibly being TRBD1 (5 bases). Germline loops: CDR1 SQVTM, CDR2 ANQGSEA. The CDR3 is made up of 13 amino acids. Trimming removed 8 bases at V and 0 bases at J, with 13 bases between.

This clonotype was found many times. V usage is TRBV5-6 and J usage is TRBJ2-1; D call uncertain. The germline CDR1 and CDR2 sequences are SGHDT and YYEEEE. The CDR3 is made up of 15 amino acids. The V and J ends lost 2 bases and 0 bases respectively, with 9 bases between them. CDR3 nucleotides: TGTGCCAGCAGCTTCCCCCCGAGCTCCTACAATGAGCAGTTCTTC. Encoded protein: CASSFPPSSYNEQFF.

The chain employs TRBV29-1 and TRBJ1-4, with D tentatively TRBD1 (5 bases). Germline CDR1 reads SQVTM; CDR2 reads ANQGSEA. The CDR3 loop spans 13 amino acids. V lost 6 bases, J lost 8 bases, and 16 bases lay in between. The CDR3 reads CSVGGAGWEKLFF. CDR3 nucleotide sequence: TGCAGCGTCGGGGGAGCGGGATGGGAAAAACTGTTTTTT.

This clonotype was observed a handful of times. The chain employs TRBV19 and TRBJ1-1; 7 bases match TRBD1. J lost 4 bases, V lost 11 bases, and 19 bases had no gene match. Looked up from germline, CDR1 is LNHDA and CDR2 is SQIVND (reference sequence). The CDR3 length is 16 residues. This CDR3 reads CAPHPGRGQLGTEAFF. CDR3 nucleotides: TGTGCCCCCCACCCTGGTAGGGGGCAGCTGGGCACTGAAGCTTTCTTT.